These 26 T cell receptor beta chains came from one sample sequenced in a study of T cell repertoires in cytomegalovirus infection. Using its own MiXCR run on the reads, TCRdb lists one record per CDR3 protein. The repertoire holds about 360,000 distinct CDR3 sequences, 15% to 20% seen once, with less than 9.5% in the top ten. Sequences were obtained from PBMCs. These receptors all stem from a human donor in good health (CMV status not recorded). Some clones in this sample may be carry-over from other donors' samples.

V and J are TRBV7-2 and TRBJ1-6; 8 nucleotides line up with TRBD1. There are 16 residues in the CDR3. J gave up 10 bases and V 4 bases, and 12 bases lay outside the gene matches. The germline CDR1 and CDR2 sequences are SGHTA and FQGNSA. Written as DNA, the CDR3 is TGTGCCAGCAGCTCTCAGGGGGCGGTCTACGGGTCACCCCTCCACTTT. Translated: CASSSQGAVYGSPLHF.

CDR3 region: CASSPTSGVNEQFF. CDR3 sequence (DNA): TGTGCCAGCAGTCCGACTAGCGGGGTTAATGAGCAGTTCTTC. The V gene is TRBV2, the J gene TRBJ2-1; TRBD2 agrees at 11 bases. This CDR3 spans 14 amino acids. V lost 5 bases, J lost 7 bases, and 4 bases stayed unmatched. The germline CDR1 and CDR2 sequences are SNHLY and FYNNEI.

This clonotype was picked up a small number of times. The CDR3 coding sequence is TGCAGTGCTAGAGCTGGGGGTGGGGTCTATGGCTACACCTTC. It is translated as CSARAGGGVYGYTF. V and J are TRBV20-1 and TRBJ1-2; a weak D match, TRBD1 (5 bases). Germline V lookup: CDR1 DFQATT, CDR2 SNEGSKA (reference sequence). The CDR3 is 14 residues long. The germline V and J ends were trimmed by 1 base and 4 bases, with 13 bases remaining between them.

This rearrangement joins TRBV20-1 to TRBJ2-3; D may be TRBD2 (6 bases). Germline-derived CDR1 and CDR2 are DFQATT and SNEGSKA (reference sequence). The CDR3 is 17 amino acids. V lost 5 bases and J lost 2, with 23 bases in between. The CDR3 sequence is CSAGNPGSKDYTDTQYF. The CDR3 DNA is TGCAGTGCTGGAAACCCAGGGTCAAAGGACTACACAGATACGCAGTATTTT.

Ten or more counts support this clonotype. V and J are TRBV6-1 and TRBJ1-4, with D perhaps matching TRBD1 (6 bases). The ends were cut back, 1 base at V and 3 bases at J, with 18 bases in the middle. The CDR3 has 18 amino acids. Per germline, CDR1 MNHNS and CDR2 SASEGT. This CDR3 reads CASSEGRRRTEPNEKLFF. The CDR3 DNA sequence: TGTGCCAGCAGTGAAGGAAGACGACGGACAGAACCTAATGAAAAACTGTTTTTT.

A few counts support this clonotype. This rearrangement joins TRBV11-2 to TRBJ2-7; perhaps TRBD2 as D (6 bases). From germline, CDR1 is SGHAT and CDR2 FQNNGV. The CDR3 runs to 15 residues. V was clipped by 1 base and J by 1 base, with 11 bases between them. This chain's CDR3 is CASSLGRGSSYEQYF. CDR3 sequence (DNA): TGTGCCAGCAGCTTAGGACGGGGGAGTTCCTACGAGCAGTACTTC.

This clonotype came up a few times. The V and J genes are TRBV18 and TRBJ2-1; TRBD2 matches at 8 bases. CDR1 and CDR2 (germline): KGHSH, LQKENI. Trimming cost V 4 bases and J 8 bases; bases outside gene matches: 7. The CDR3 length is 14 residues. CDR3 amino acids: CASSLNSGIYEQFF. The DNA of the CDR3 is TGTGCCAGCTCACTAAATAGCGGGATATATGAGCAGTTCTTC. The full variable domain, its missing parts supplied by reference TRBV18 and TRBJ2-1, is NAGVMQNPRHLVRRRGQEARLRCSPMKGHSHVYWYRQLPEEGLKFMVYLQKENIIDESGMPKERFSAEFPKEGPSILRIQQVVRGDSAAYFCASSLNSGIYEQFFGPGTRLTVL.

In DNA, the CDR3 is TGTGCCAGCAGCTCTTCGGACAGACCCCACCCTAACTATGGCTACACCTTC. Protein: CASSSSDRPHPNYGYTF. This rearrangement joins TRBV7-6 to TRBJ1-2; D is possibly TRBD1 (6 bases). The CDR3 is made up of 17 amino acids. Germline-derived CDR1 and CDR2 are SGHVS and FNYEAQ. Trimming shortened V by 4 bases and J by 0 bases, and 18 bases separated the two germline ends.

This clonotype has ten or more counts. This sequence joins TRBV6-1 and TRBJ1-1; D not resolved. Trimming took off 6 bases at V and 4 bases at J, with 15 bases between the two ends. Looked up from germline, CDR1 is MNHNS and CDR2 is SASEGT. The CDR3 extends over 14 amino acids. CDR3: CASRERVAVTEAFF. The CDR3 DNA is TGTGCCAGCAGAGAAAGGGTTGCTGTCACTGAAGCTTTCTTT.

This clonotype was recorded many times. The V call is TRBV7-9, the J call TRBJ1-6; TRBD1 might be the D (5 bases). Trimming took off 1 base at V and 14 bases at J, with 15 bases between the two ends. The CDR3 runs 14 residues. CDR1 and CDR2 from the germline V gene are SEHNR and FQNEAQ (reference sequence). CDR3 protein: CASSLEAQGPSLHF. DNA of the CDR3: TGTGCCAGCAGCTTAGAAGCGCAGGGACCTTCCCTCCACTTT. Full variable domain (rest looked up from reference TRBV7-9 and TRBJ1-6): DTGVSQNPRHKITKRGQNVTFRCDPISEHNRLYWYRQTLGQGPEFLTYFQNEAQLEKSRLLSDRFSAERPKGSFSTLEIQRTEQGDSAMYLCASSLEAQGPSLHFGNGTRLTVT.

This clonotype was found a few times. The J gene is TRBJ2-3, the V gene TRBV29-1; 8 nucleotides agree with TRBD1. The length of the CDR3 is 13 residues. Germline CDR1 is SQVTM and CDR2 is ANQGSEA. With V trimmed by 7 bases and J by 0 bases, 3 bases remained unmatched. Here the CDR3 reads CSADRESTDTQYF. Written as DNA, the CDR3 is TGCAGCGCGGACAGGGAGAGCACAGATACGCAGTATTTT.

About this clonotype itself: This clone may be a read error of a much larger clone one base away. The CDR3 loop reads CTSSLPGELFF. The CDR3 bases are TGTACCAGCAGCTTACCCGGGGAGCTGTTTTTT. V gene TRBV7-6 combines with J gene TRBJ2-2, with D unclear. The germline gives CDR1 SGHVS, CDR2 FNYEAQ. There are 11 residues in the CDR3.

This clonotype has at least ten counts. V gene TRBV7-9 combines with J gene TRBJ1-4; D not resolved. V gave up 1 base and J gave up 6 bases, with 9 bases separating them. From germline, CDR1 is SEHNR and CDR2 FQNEAQ (reference sequence). The CDR3 contains 14 residues. In nucleotides, the CDR3 is TGTGCCAGCAGCTTAGGCACAGTAGATGAAAAACTGTTTTTT. This encodes CASSLGTVDEKLFF.

The chain uses TRBV27 and TRBJ2-7; 11 positions agree with TRBD2. CDR3 length: 16 amino acids. The germline CDR1 and CDR2 sequences are MNHEY and SMNVEV (reference sequence). The V and J ends lost 4 bases and 1 base, in that order; junction bases with no gene match: 6. The DNA for the CDR3 is TGTGCCAGCAGTTCCCGTCGGACTAGCGGGTCCTACGAGCAGTACTTC. Amino acids: CASSSRRTSGSYEQYF.

This clonotype was detected many times. J is TRBJ2-1 and V is TRBV7-2, with TRBD2 matching over 7 bases. CDR1 SGHTA and CDR2 FQGNSA come from the germline V gene. This CDR3 is built from 18 residues. V lost 4 bases, J lost 1 base, and 13 bases stayed unmatched. CDR3 DNA: TGTGCCAGCAGCTCTCCCAAGAGAGGGAGGGGATCCTACAATGAGCAGTTCTTC. The encoded protein is CASSSPKRGRGSYNEQFF.

Turning to this clonotype: A much larger clone lies a single base off, so this may be a read error. The chain carries TRBV7-9 and TRBJ2-1; D unclear. The CDR3 runs to 14 residues. Trimming cost V 4 bases and J 7 bases, with 14 bases left between them. Germline V gene lookup returns CDR1 SEHNR and CDR2 FQNEAQ (reference sequence). The CDR3 bases are TGTGCCAGCAGCTCGGCGGAACTACCTAATGAGCAGTTCTTC. Translated, it gives CASSSAELPNEQFF.

This sequence joins TRBV4-1 and TRBJ2-3, with 10 bases that match TRBD1. Germline CDR1 and CDR2: MGHRA and YSYEKL. Trimming took 1 base from V and 2 from J; bases not matched to a gene: 12. The CDR3 is made up of 19 amino acids. For the CDR3, the DNA is TGCGCCAGCAGCCAAGTGCGTTTTGGGACAGGGGTATCCACAGATACGCAGTATTTT. This sequence encodes CASSQVRFGTGVSTDTQYF.

This clonotype was seen ten or more times. This chain connects TRBV12-3 or TRBV12-4 to TRBJ1-5; TRBD1 matches 7 bases. J gave up 7 bases and V 0 bases, and 3 bases lay outside the gene matches. The CDR3 spans 14 residues. In DNA, the CDR3 is TGTGCCAGCAGTTTAGCTTACAGGGGACAGCCCCAGCATTTT. This translates into CASSLAYRGQPQHF.

V gene TRBV5-1 combines with J gene TRBJ1-1, with 7 bases identical to TRBD1. Trimming at V came to 4 bases and at J to 7 bases, leaving 13 bases not matched to a gene. The CDR3 consists of 15 residues. Germline values: CDR1 SGHRS, CDR2 YFSETQ. CDR3 protein: CASSELGQVYDEAFF. CDR3 bases: TGCGCCAGCAGCGAACTTGGACAGGTTTATGATGAAGCTTTCTTT.

The chain couples TRBV12-3 or TRBV12-4 to TRBJ1-1, with a weak D call TRBD1 (5 bases). This CDR3 is built from 16 residues. V lost 6 bases, J lost 4 bases, and 21 bases lay in between. In nucleotides, the CDR3 is TGTGCCAGCAGATCTCCTTTCCTGCGGGGGGGCACTGAAGCTTTCTTT. It specifies CASRSPFLRGGTEAFF.

This clonotype was counted many times. Here the CDR3 DNA reads TGTGCCAGCAGTGAAGTTAGAGCGGGGGGCTACGAGCAGTACTTC. As protein: CASSEVRAGGYEQYF. V gene TRBV6-1 combines with J gene TRBJ2-7, with 9 bases lining up with TRBD2. Unmatched junction bases numbered 4, after V lost 1 base and J lost 3 bases. Germline values: CDR1 MNHNS, CDR2 SASEGT. The CDR3 is 15 amino acids.

This clonotype was seen at least ten times. The V call is TRBV7-2, the J call TRBJ2-5; 12 bases are a match to TRBD2. CDR3 length: 14 residues. Germline V gene data show CDR1 as SGHTA and CDR2 as FQGNSA. V lost 5 bases and J lost 5; bases outside the gene matches: 3. CDR3 amino acids: CASSPGTSGETQYF. The DNA of the CDR3 is TGTGCCAGCAGCCCAGGGACTAGCGGGGAGACCCAGTACTTC.

The rearrangement joins TRBV30 to TRBJ1-2; D ambiguous. Looked up from germline, CDR1 is GTSNPN and CDR2 is SVGIG (reference sequence). Trimming pared 3 bases from V and 6 bases from J, leaving 11 bases between. The CDR3 covers 12 residues. The CDR3: CAWRRASNGYTF. The CDR3, as DNA: TGTGCCTGGAGAAGGGCCTCGAATGGCTACACCTTC.

This clonotype was counted only a few times. This chain links TRBV2 with TRBJ2-3; D could derive from TRBD1 or TRBD2 (7 bases each). This CDR3 comprises 16 residues. Looked up from germline, CDR1 is SNHLY and CDR2 is FYNNEI. The germline V and J ends were trimmed by 2 bases and 9 bases, with 21 bases remaining between them. The CDR3 loop is CASSETRTGGQTTQYF. CDR3 nucleotides: TGTGCCAGCAGTGAAACCCGAACGGGGGGACAGACCACGCAGTATTTT.

The sample holds a few counts of this clonotype. V usage is TRBV15 and J usage is TRBJ2-1; unclear D gene. This CDR3 is 13 amino acids long. Germline V gene data show CDR1 as LNHNV and CDR2 as YYDKDF (reference sequence). V was cut by 5 bases and J by 1 base, with 6 bases left in between. Here the CDR3 reads CATSRLSYNEQFF. In nucleotides, the CDR3 is TGTGCCACCAGCCGCCTGTCCTACAATGAGCAGTTCTTC.

In its sample, this clonotype is medium-sized. The chain uses TRBV7-2 and TRBJ2-1; D is uncertain. Germline CDR1 reads SGHTA; CDR2 reads FQGNSA. This CDR3 contains 15 residues. V lost 3 bases and J lost 10, with 19 bases in between. DNA for the CDR3: TGTGCCAGCAGCTTCGGGCCAAAACCCGGCTGGGAGCAGTTCTTC. Translation gives CASSFGPKPGWEQFF.